One and the same sample provided the 31 T cell receptor beta chains below, sequenced in a study of T cells in Graves' hyperthyroidism and ophthalmopathy. Amplification targeted TCR beta CDR3 regions from RNA transcripts. HTBI primers were the set used in a first-round RT-PCR of the TCR CDR3. TCRdb fed the multiplex PCR reads into MiXCR, producing one record per CDR3 protein. Altogether some 760,000 distinct CDR3 sequences are present, roughly 15% being singletons, with the ten largest covering about 10%. The sample was blood. These receptors came from a woman aged 18-29 years with Graves' hyperthyroidism.

This clonotype was detected many times. The chain employs TRBV6-1 and TRBJ1-1; D uncertain. CDR1 is MNHNS and CDR2 is SASEGT in the germline V gene. V lost 11 bases, J lost 6 bases, and 13 bases lay in between. The CDR3 has 11 amino acids. In DNA form, the CDR3 reads TGTGCCGTCGTGGGTCAGCCTGAAGCTTTCTTT. It encodes CAVVGQPEAFF.

In its sample, this clonotype was seen many times. V usage is TRBV12-3 or TRBV12-4 and J usage is TRBJ1-2; D uncertain. V lost 2 bases and J lost 7, with 8 bases in between. This CDR3 has 12 amino acids. This CDR3 is CASSLSWAGYTF. In DNA form, the CDR3 reads TGTGCCAGCAGTTTATCGTGGGCTGGCTACACCTTC.

This clonotype appeared a few times. The CDR3 here is CASSESSGQETQYF. DNA for the CDR3: TGTGCCAGCAGCGAGTCTTCGGGCCAAGAGACCCAGTACTTC. This chain joins TRBV9 and TRBJ2-5, with unresolved D. The CDR3 has 14 residues. V gave up 3 bases and J gave up 1 base, with 10 bases separating them. Germline V CDR1 and CDR2: SGDLS, YYNGEE.

The chain couples TRBV5-1 to TRBJ1-2, with 8 bases lining up with TRBD1. This CDR3 has 14 amino acids. V gave up 4 bases and J gave up 6 bases; unmatched junction bases: 8. Germline V gives CDR1 SGHRS, CDR2 YFSETQ. Here the CDR3 reads CASSPPGQVNGYTF. The CDR3 coding sequence is TGCGCCAGCAGCCCTCCGGGACAGGTCAATGGCTACACCTTC.

This clonotype was detected ten times or more. The CDR3 protein is CASSLGATQYF. CDR3 nucleotides: TGTGCCAGCAGCTTAGGGGCCACGCAGTATTTT. The rearrangement joins TRBV11-3 to TRBJ2-5; no clear D. Judging by the DNA end, TRBJ2-3 fits better; the J call may be wrong. From germline, CDR1 is SGHNT and CDR2 YENEEA. This CDR3 is 11 amino acids long.

At least ten counts were recorded for this clonotype. This chain connects TRBV7-3 to TRBJ2-1; no clear D gene. Germline CDR1 and CDR2: SGHTA and FQGTGA. Trimming removed 2 bases at V and 8 bases at J, with 16 bases between. This CDR3 contains 15 residues. CDR3 amino acids: CASSLFEVTTDEQFF. The CDR3 nucleotides are TGTGCCAGCAGCTTATTTGAGGTTACTACAGATGAGCAGTTCTTC.

The CDR3 sequence: CASSPRTGGDTGELFF. CDR3 DNA: TGTGCCAGCAGCCCCAGGACAGGGGGAGACACCGGGGAGCTGTTTTTT. The chain has TRBV7-9 and TRBJ2-2, with 10 bases that match TRBD1. Per germline, CDR1 SEHNR and CDR2 FQNEAQ (reference sequence). V was pared by 5 bases and J by 3 bases, with 6 bases of the junction left unmatched. This CDR3 comprises 16 residues.

The rearrangement links TRBV28 to TRBJ1-5, with TRBD1 identical over 8 bases. V was clipped by 4 bases and J by 5 bases; unmatched bases: 13. This CDR3 is built from 17 residues. Germline V lookup: CDR1 MDHEN, CDR2 SYDVKM. The CDR3 spells CASSSLGQAKGHQPQHF. In DNA, the CDR3 is TGTGCCAGCAGTTCTCTGGGACAGGCCAAGGGGCATCAGCCCCAGCATTTT.

V is TRBV20-1 and J is TRBJ1-2, with a tentative D call TRBD1 (5 bases). The CDR3 runs to 14 residues. V was trimmed by 7 bases and J by 4 bases, leaving 19 bases between them. The germline CDR1 and CDR2 sequences are DFQATT and SNEGSKA (reference sequence). The CDR3 loop is CSGSTRTKGYGYTF. The DNA for the CDR3 is TGCAGTGGCTCGACACGGACAAAAGGCTATGGCTACACCTTC.

This chain links TRBV6-1 with TRBJ2-4, with D possibly being TRBD2 (8 bases). CDR1 MNHNS and CDR2 SASEGT come from the germline V gene. CDR3 length equals 16 residues. V was trimmed by 7 bases and J by 0 bases, leaving 16 bases between them. The CDR3 is CASTGGDRLAKNIQYF. DNA for the CDR3: TGTGCCAGCACCGGGGGGGACAGACTAGCCAAAAACATTCAGTACTTC.

This clonotype was detected ten times or more. The chain is built from TRBV7-8 and TRBJ1-5, with D maybe TRBD1 (5 bases). Germline assignment: CDR1 SGHVS and CDR2 FQNEAQ. Trimming stripped 5 bases from V and 4 bases from J, with 12 bases between. The CDR3 length is 14 residues. DNA for the CDR3: TGTGCCAGCAGCCGAGGGACGGTAAATCAGCCCCAGCATTTT. Translating it yields CASSRGTVNQPQHF.

V gene TRBV9 combines with J gene TRBJ2-1; 10 bases map to TRBD2. V trimming: 3 bases; J trimming: 7 bases; junction bases outside the gene matches: 10. The CDR3 has 16 residues. Germline CDR1 and CDR2: SGDLS and YYNGEE. The CDR3 coding sequence is TGTGCCAGCAGCGAGACAGCGGGAGGGGTAGTGAATGAGCAGTTCTTC. Protein: CASSETAGGVVNEQFF.

This clonotype was detected ten times or more. This chain links TRBV29-1 with TRBJ2-1, with D possibly being TRBD2 (6 bases). Germline V gene data show CDR1 as SQVTM and CDR2 as ANQGSEA. V lost 3 bases and J 5 bases, leaving 14 bases between the germline ends. CDR3 size: 14 residues. The CDR3 protein is CSVDSGTGDNEQFF. CDR3 DNA sequence: TGCAGCGTTGATTCGGGGACGGGGGACAATGAGCAGTTCTTC.

The chain joins TRBV28 to TRBJ2-7, with TRBD2 as a possible D gene (5 bases). The CDR3 runs 15 residues. The V end lost 6 bases, the J end lost 3 bases, and 18 bases lay between the germline ends. Germline CDR1 and CDR2: MDHEN and SYDVKM. CDR3 protein: CASSPDGGGYYEQYF. Here the CDR3 DNA reads TGTGCCAGCAGCCCGGACGGAGGTGGGTACTACGAGCAGTACTTC.

This clonotype has at least ten counts. In DNA form, the CDR3 reads TGTGCCAGCAGCTTAATGACAGGGAATAACTATGGCTACACCTTC. As protein: CASSLMTGNNYGYTF. V is TRBV11-2 and J is TRBJ1-2, with 7 bases matching TRBD1. CDR1 is SGHAT and CDR2 is FQNNGV in the germline V gene. The CDR3 has 15 amino acids. The V and J ends lost 2 bases and 1 base, in that order; junction bases with no gene match: 4.

This clonotype was counted a few times. The rearrangement links TRBV7-8 to TRBJ2-2, with D unclear. The CDR3 runs to 14 residues. Germline V gene sequence: CDR1 SGHVS, CDR2 FQNEAQ. V shed 1 base and J shed 6 bases, with 9 bases lying between them. The CDR3 DNA reads as TGTGCCAGCAGCTTAGGAAGGGTGGCCGGGGAGCTGTTTTTT. This encodes CASSLGRVAGELFF.

This clonotype occurred many times. The V call is TRBV7-9, the J call TRBJ2-7, with TRBD2 matching over 12 bases. Germline CDR1 SEHNR, CDR2 FQNEAQ (reference sequence). The CDR3 is 15 residues long. Trimming at V came to 2 bases and at J to 6 bases, leaving 5 bases not matched to a gene. The CDR3 region is CASSLQRLAGVEQYF. CDR3 sequence (DNA): TGTGCCAGCAGCTTACAGCGACTAGCGGGAGTCGAGCAGTACTTC.

The chain joins TRBV9 to TRBJ2-3; no definite D call. The V and J ends lost 2 bases and 6 bases respectively, with 13 bases between them. The CDR3 spans 14 residues. The germline gives CDR1 SGDLS, CDR2 YYNGEE. The CDR3 nucleotides are TGTGCCAGCAGCGTCGCGCCGGCTGGGGATACGCAGTATTTT. Amino acids: CASSVAPAGDTQYF.

The chain combines TRBV19 with TRBJ2-1; 11 bases fit TRBD1. V was pared by 2 bases and J by 8 bases, with 8 bases of the junction left unmatched. Looked up from germline, CDR1 is LNHDA and CDR2 is SQIVND (reference sequence). This CDR3 contains 16 residues. CDR3 DNA: TGTGCCAGTAGTATAATGGGACAGGGGGGCCGGGATGAGCAGTTCTTC. The encoded protein is CASSIMGQGGRDEQFF. The full variable domain, in which reference TRBV19 and TRBJ2-1 provide the parts outside the CDR3, is DGGITQSPKYLFRKEGQNVTLSCEQNLNHDAMYWYRQDPGQGLRLIYYSQIVNDFQKGDIAEGYSVSREKKESFPLTVTSAQKNPTAFYLCASSIMGQGGRDEQFFGPGTRLTVL.

CDR3 DNA: TGTGCCAGCAGCTTACTAGCGGGAGTTGGTAACACCGGGGAGCTGTTTTTT. It yields the protein CASSLLAGVGNTGELFF. This rearrangement joins TRBV7-3 to TRBJ2-2; TRBD2 agrees at 10 bases. The CDR3 is 17 residues long. V lost 2 bases, J lost 2 bases, and 5 bases stayed unmatched. The germline V gene has CDR1 SGHTA and CDR2 FQGTGA.

The chain links TRBV12-3 or TRBV12-4 to TRBJ2-7; TRBD1 matches 9 bases. TRBJ2-1 matches the DNA end more closely, so the J call is doubtful. The CDR3 is 14 residues long. CDR3 sequence: CASSSGTGPYEQFF. CDR3 in DNA: TGTGCCAGCAGTTCCGGGACAGGGCCCTACGAGCAGTTCTTC.

The V call is TRBV28, the J call TRBJ1-1; no clear D. The V gene lost 3 bases and the J gene lost 0 bases, with 8 bases spanning the gap. Germline lookup yields CDR1 MDHEN and CDR2 SYDVKM. The CDR3 consists of 14 residues. DNA for the CDR3: TGTGCCAGCAGTTTCCCCTATATGAACACTGAAGCTTTCTTT. As protein: CASSFPYMNTEAFF.

As regards this clonotype: A much larger clone lies a single base off, so this may be a read error. This rearrangement joins TRBV3-1 to TRBJ2-1; D gene ambiguous. Trimming stripped 8 bases from V and 0 bases from J, with 8 bases between. The germline CDR1 and CDR2 sequences are LGHDT and YNNKEL (reference sequence). The CDR3 is made up of 13 amino acids. CDR3 DNA: TGTGCCAGCCATCCCAGCTCCTACAATGAGCAGTTCTTC. This codes for CASHPSSYNEQFF.

This clonotype was seen ten or more times. The rearrangement links TRBV20-1 to TRBJ2-1, with 7 bases that match TRBD2. This CDR3 region has 14 residues. V trimming: 6 bases; J trimming: 9 bases; junction bases outside the gene matches: 14. Germline lookup yields CDR1 DFQATT and CDR2 SNEGSKA (reference sequence). CDR3 nucleotide sequence: TGCAGTGCGAGACTAGCAGATCTCTGGGGTGAGCAGTTCTTC. It translates to CSARLADLWGEQFF.

This clonotype came up a few times. This rearrangement joins TRBV24-1 to TRBJ2-7; maybe TRBD2 (6 bases). Germline CDR1 KGHDR, CDR2 SFDVKD. Trimming left V 9 bases short and J 3 bases short, with 11 bases between. The CDR3 spans 12 residues. CDR3 residues: CATQGLNYEQYF. The CDR3 DNA reads TGTGCCACCCAGGGACTCAACTACGAGCAGTACTTC.

The rearrangement links TRBV29-1 to TRBJ1-3; D is uncertain. Looked up from germline, CDR1 is SQVTM and CDR2 is ANQGSEA. V lost 4 bases, J lost 0 bases, and 7 bases lay in between. CDR3 size: 13 residues. DNA of the CDR3: TGCAGCGTTGCCGTGAACTCTGGAAACACCATATATTTT. This gives the protein CSVAVNSGNTIYF.

In its sample, this clonotype was seen many times. V is TRBV12-3 or TRBV12-4 and J is TRBJ1-2, with 10 bases fitting TRBD1. The CDR3 covers 17 residues. After removal of 5 bases from V and 5 bases from J, the junction contained 14 bases not matched to a gene. Written as DNA, the CDR3 is TGTGCCAGCAGTCTGTACGCCCCGGGGACAGGGGCATATGGCTACACCTTC. This translates into CASSLYAPGTGAYGYTF.

As regards this clonotype: One end of the junction does not line up with germline, which may come from a read error. The chain has TRBV9 and TRBJ2-3; TRBD2 aligns across 8 bases. This CDR3 region has 13 residues. Germline V gives CDR1 SGDLS, CDR2 YYNGEE. DNA for the CDR3: TGTGCCAACAGCGGGGGACCGGCGGATACGCAGTATTTT. This sequence encodes CANSGGPADTQYF.

This clonotype was detected many times. The genes are TRBV5-6 and TRBJ2-5; TRBD1 matches at 8 bases. CDR1 is SGHDT and CDR2 is YYEEEE in the germline V gene. The CDR3 runs to 16 residues. Trimming took 6 bases from V and 4 from J; bases not matched to a gene: 14. CDR3: CASNPRSGGELETQYF. The CDR3 DNA is TGTGCCAGCAATCCACGCTCAGGGGGCGAGTTAGAGACCCAGTACTTC.

This clonotype came up a few times. The chain links TRBV6-5 to TRBJ2-3; no definite D call. The CDR3 covers 11 residues. Trimming left V 3 bases short and J 5 bases short, with 3 bases between. Germline-derived CDR1 and CDR2 are MNHEY and SVGAGI. The CDR3 coding sequence is TGTGCCAGCAGTTATATAGATACGCAGTATTTT. This codes for CASSYIDTQYF.

This clonotype was recorded many times. The chain uses TRBV12-3 or TRBV12-4 and TRBJ2-1; 11 bases align to TRBD2. V dropped 3 bases and J dropped 3; count of bases not matched to a gene: 16. The CDR3 is 20 amino acids. CDR3: CASSFGALAGGYLYYNEQFF. The CDR3 DNA follows: TGTGCCAGCAGTTTCGGGGCCTTAGCGGGAGGGTACCTTTACTACAATGAGCAGTTCTTC.